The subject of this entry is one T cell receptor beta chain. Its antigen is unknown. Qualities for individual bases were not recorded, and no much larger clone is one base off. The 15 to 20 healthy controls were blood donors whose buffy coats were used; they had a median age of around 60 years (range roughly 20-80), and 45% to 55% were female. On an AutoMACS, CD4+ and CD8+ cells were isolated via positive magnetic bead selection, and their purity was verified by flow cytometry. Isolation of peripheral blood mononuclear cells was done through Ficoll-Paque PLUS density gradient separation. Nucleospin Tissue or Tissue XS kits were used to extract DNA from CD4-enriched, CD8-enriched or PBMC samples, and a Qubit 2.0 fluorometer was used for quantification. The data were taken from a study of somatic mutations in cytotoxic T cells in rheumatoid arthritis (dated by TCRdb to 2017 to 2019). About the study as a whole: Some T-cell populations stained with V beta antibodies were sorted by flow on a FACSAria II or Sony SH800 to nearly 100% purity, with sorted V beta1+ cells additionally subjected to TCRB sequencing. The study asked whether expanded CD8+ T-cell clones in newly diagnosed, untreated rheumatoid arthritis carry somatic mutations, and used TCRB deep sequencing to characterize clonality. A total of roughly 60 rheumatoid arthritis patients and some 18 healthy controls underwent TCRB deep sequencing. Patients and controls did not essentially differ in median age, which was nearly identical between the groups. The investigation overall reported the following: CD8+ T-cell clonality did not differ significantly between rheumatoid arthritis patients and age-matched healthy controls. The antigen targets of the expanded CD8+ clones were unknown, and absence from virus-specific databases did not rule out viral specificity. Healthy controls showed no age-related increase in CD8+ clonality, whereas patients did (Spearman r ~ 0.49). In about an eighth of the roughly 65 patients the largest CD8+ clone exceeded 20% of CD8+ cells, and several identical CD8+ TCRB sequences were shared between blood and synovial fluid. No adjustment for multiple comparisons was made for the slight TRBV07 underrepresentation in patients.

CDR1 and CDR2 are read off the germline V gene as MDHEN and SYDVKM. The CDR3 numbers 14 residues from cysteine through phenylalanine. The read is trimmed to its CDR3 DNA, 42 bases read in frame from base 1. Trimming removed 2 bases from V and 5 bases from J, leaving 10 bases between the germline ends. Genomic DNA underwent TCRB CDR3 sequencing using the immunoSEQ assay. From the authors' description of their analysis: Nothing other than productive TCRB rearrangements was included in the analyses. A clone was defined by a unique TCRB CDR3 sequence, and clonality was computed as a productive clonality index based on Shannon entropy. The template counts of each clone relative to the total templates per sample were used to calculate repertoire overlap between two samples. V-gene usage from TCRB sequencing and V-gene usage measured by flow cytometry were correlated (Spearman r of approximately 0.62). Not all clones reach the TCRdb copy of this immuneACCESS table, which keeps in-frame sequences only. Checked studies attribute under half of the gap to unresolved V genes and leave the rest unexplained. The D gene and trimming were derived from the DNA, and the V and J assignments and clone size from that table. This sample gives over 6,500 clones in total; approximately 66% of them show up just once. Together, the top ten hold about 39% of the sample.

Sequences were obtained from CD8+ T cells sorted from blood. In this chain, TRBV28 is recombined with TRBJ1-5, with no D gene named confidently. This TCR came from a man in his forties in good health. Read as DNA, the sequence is TGTGCCAGCAGTTTACGGGTACGGGATCAGCCCCAGCATTTT. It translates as CASSLRVRDQPQHF.